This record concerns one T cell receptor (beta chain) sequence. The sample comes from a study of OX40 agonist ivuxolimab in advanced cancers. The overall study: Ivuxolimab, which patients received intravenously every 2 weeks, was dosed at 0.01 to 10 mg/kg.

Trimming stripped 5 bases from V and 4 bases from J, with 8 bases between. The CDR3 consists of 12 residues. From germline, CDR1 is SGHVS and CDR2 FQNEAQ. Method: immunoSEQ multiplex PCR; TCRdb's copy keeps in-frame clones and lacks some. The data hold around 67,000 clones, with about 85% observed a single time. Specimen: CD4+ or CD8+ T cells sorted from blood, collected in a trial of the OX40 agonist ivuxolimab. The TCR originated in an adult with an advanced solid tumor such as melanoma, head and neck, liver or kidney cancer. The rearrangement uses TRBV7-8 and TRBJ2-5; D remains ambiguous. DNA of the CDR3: TGTGCCAGCAGCCCGTTCCCAGAGACCCAGTACTTC. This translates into CASSPFPETQYF.